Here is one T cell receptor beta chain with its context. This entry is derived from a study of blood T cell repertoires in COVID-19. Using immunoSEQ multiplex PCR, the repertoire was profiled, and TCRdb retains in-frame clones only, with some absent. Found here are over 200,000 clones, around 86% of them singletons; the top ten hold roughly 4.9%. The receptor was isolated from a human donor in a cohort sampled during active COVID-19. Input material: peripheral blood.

CDR3 bases: TGTGCCAGTAGTAGTGACAGGGGTGGCGAGACCCAGTACTTC. Translation gives CASSSDRGGETQYF. This rearrangement joins TRBV19 to TRBJ2-5, with TRBD1 matching over 8 bases. Trimming cost V 4 bases and J 5 bases; bases outside gene matches: 6. Germline V gives CDR1 LNHDA, CDR2 SQIVND (reference sequence). The CDR3 sequence is 14 residues long.